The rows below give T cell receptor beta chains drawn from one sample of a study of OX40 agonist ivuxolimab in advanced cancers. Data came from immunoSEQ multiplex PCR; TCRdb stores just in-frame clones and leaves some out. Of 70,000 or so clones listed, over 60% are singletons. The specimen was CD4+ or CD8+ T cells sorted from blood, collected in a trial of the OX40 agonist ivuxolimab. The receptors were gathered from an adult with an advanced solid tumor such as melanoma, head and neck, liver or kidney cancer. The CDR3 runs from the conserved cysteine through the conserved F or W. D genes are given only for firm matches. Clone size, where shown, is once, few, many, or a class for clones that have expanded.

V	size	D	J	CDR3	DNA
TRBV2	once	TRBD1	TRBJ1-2	CASSLGQAGANYGYTF	TGTGCCAGCAGTTTGGGACAGGCGGGAGCTAACTATGGCTACACCTTC
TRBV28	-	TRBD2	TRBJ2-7	CASSGDTSGSYEQYF	TGTGCCAGCAGTGGAGATACTAGCGGGAGTTACGAGCAGTACTTC
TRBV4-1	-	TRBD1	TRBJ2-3	CASSDWGQGRSTDTQYF	TGCGCCAGCAGCGATTGGGGACAGGGACGTAGCACAGATACGCAGTATTTT
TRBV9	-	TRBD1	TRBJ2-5	CASSVDGQGRETQYF	TGTGCCAGCAGCGTAGACGGACAGGGGAGGGAGACCCAGTACTTC
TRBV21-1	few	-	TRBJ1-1	CASSKRGGGTEAFF	TGTGCCAGCAGCAAACGGGGGGGAGGGACTGAAGCTTTCTTT
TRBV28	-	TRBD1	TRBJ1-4	CASTRPGTDEKLFF	TGTGCCAGCACCCGCCCCGGGACAGACGAAAAACTGTTTTTT
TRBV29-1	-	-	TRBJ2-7	CSVEVWGTEQYF	TGCAGCGTTGAGGTATGGGGGACCGAGCAGTACTTC
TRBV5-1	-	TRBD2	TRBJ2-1	CASSPNPSGGYNEQFF	TGCGCCAGCAGCCCTAACCCTAGCGGGGGATACAATGAGCAGTTCTTC
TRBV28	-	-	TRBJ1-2	CASSSAARGGYTF	TGTGCCAGCAGTTCCGCCGCCAGAGGAGGCTACACCTTC
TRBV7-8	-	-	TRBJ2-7	CASSLEGATYEQYF	TGTGCCAGCAGCTTGGAGGGAGCCACCTACGAGCAGTACTTC
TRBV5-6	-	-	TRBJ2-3	CASSLRGTDTQYF	TGTGCCAGCAGCTTGAGGGGCACAGATACGCAGTATTTT
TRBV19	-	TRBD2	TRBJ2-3	CASSRGGTDTQYF	TGTGCCAGTAGTCGGGGAGGGACAGATACGCAGTATTTT
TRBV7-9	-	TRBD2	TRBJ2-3	CASSPGGGPTDTQYF	TGTGCCAGCAGCCCGGGAGGCGGGCCCACAGATACGCAGTATTTT
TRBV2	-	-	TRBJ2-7	CASITGRGGIRQYF	TGTGCCAGTATAACAGGGAGGGGGGGAATACGGCAGTACTTC
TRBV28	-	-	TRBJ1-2	CASSLPGTRGYTF	TGTGCCAGCAGTTTACCCGGGACGCGCGGCTACACCTTC
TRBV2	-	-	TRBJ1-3	CASSEARNTIYF	TGTGCCAGCAGTGAAGCGAGGAACACCATATATTTT
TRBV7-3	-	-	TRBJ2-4	CASSPTGGAGKNIQYF	TGTGCCAGCAGCCCAACCGGGGGAGCAGGCAAAAACATTCAGTACTTC
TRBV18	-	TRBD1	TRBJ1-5	CASSPDRGGNQPQHF	TGTGCCAGCTCACCAGACAGGGGTGGCAATCAGCCCCAGCATTTT
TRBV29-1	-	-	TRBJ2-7	CSVAQGGYEQYF	TGCAGCGTAGCTCAGGGGGGCTACGAGCAGTACTTC
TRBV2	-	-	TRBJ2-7	CASSKAYEQYF	TGTGCCAGCAGTAAGGCATACGAGCAGTACTTC
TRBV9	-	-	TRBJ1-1	CASSVVTNTEAFF	TGTGCCAGCAGCGTAGTAACTAACACTGAAGCTTTCTTT
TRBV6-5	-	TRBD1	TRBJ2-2	CASSYRDRDTGELFF	TGTGCCAGCAGTTACCGGGACAGGGACACCGGGGAGCTGTTTTTT
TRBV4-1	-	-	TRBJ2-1	CASSQGPGAVVAHEQFF	TGCGCCAGCAGCCAAGGACCCGGGGCGGTTGTGGCCCATGAGCAGTTCTTC
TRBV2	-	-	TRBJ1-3	CASRRRNGNTIYF	TGTGCCAGCAGGAGGAGGAATGGAAACACCATATATTTT
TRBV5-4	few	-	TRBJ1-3	CASSLGVSGNTIYF	TGTGCCAGCAGCTTAGGGGTCTCTGGAAACACCATATATTTT
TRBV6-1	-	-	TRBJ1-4	CASSEAAGRGNEKLFF	TGTGCCAGCAGTGAAGCGGCGGGGCGAGGTAATGAAAAACTGTTTTTT
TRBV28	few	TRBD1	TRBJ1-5	CASNDRDRGRRGNQPQHF	TGTGCCAGTAACGACCGGGACAGGGGGCGAAGAGGCAATCAGCCCCAGCATTTT
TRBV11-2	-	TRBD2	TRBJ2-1	CASSYSGLAGVYNEQFF	TGTGCCAGCAGCTACTCCGGACTAGCGGGAGTGTACAATGAGCAGTTCTTC
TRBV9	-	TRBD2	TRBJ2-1	CASSVDPSGAGNEQFF	TGTGCCAGCAGCGTAGATCCTAGCGGGGCCGGAAATGAGCAGTTCTTC